Following are 16 T cell receptor beta chains from one sample sequenced in a study of PD-1 blockade in mismatch repair-deficient tumors. Data came from immunoSEQ multiplex PCR; TCRdb stores just in-frame clones and leaves some out. The sample holds some 120,000 clones, around 86% seen once. Sequenced material: peripheral blood, taken 44 weeks after starting pembrolizumab. The receptors were sampled from an adult with mismatch repair-deficient cancer.

V usage is TRBV7-9 and J usage is TRBJ2-3; 8 bases match TRBD1. Germline CDR1 and CDR2: SEHNR and FQNEAQ (reference sequence). V shed 4 bases, J shed 5 bases, and the junction held 20 bases outside the gene matches. The CDR3 length is 19 residues. DNA of the CDR3: TGTGCCAGCAGCTCCACCACTCTCTCGGACAGGGCAACCGGAGATACGCAGTATTTT. The encoded protein is CASSSTTLSDRATGDTQYF.

The V gene is TRBV4-3, the J gene TRBJ2-7; no clear D gene. The CDR3 extends over 15 amino acids. Germline lookup yields CDR1 LGHNA and CDR2 YSLEER. Trimming took 0 bases from V and 1 from J, leaving 10 bases between them. The CDR3 loop reads CASSQDGRKSYEQYF. CDR3 nucleotide sequence: TGCGCCAGCAGCCAAGATGGGCGGAAATCCTACGAGCAGTACTTC.

The chain carries TRBV5-4 and TRBJ1-2; 7 positions match TRBD1. Germline V gives CDR1 SGHNT, CDR2 YYREEE (reference sequence). Trimming removed 2 bases from V and 10 bases from J; junction bases left unmatched: 5. This CDR3 has 12 residues. The CDR3 DNA sequence: TGTGCCAGCAGCTTACGGACAGGTGCCTACACCTTC. This encodes CASSLRTGAYTF.

The chain carries TRBV28 and TRBJ1-5, with D perhaps TRBD1 (6 bases). V lost 10 bases and J lost 2, with 18 bases in between. CDR1 and CDR2 (germline): MDHEN, SYDVKM. The CDR3 totals 15 residues. CDR3 loop: CAIRVLGAGNQPQHF. For the CDR3, the DNA is TGTGCCATCAGGGTGCTGGGGGCTGGCAATCAGCCCCAGCATTTT.

The rearrangement joins TRBV15 to TRBJ2-3; 7 nucleotides line up with TRBD1. This CDR3 is built from 14 residues. V was pared by 6 bases and J by 0 bases, with 3 bases of the junction left unmatched. Germline-derived CDR1 and CDR2 are LNHNV and YYDKDF (reference sequence). The CDR3 nucleotides are TGTGCCACCAGACGACAGGGTAGCACAGATACGCAGTATTTT. Amino acids: CATRRQGSTDTQYF.

This clone was picked up a small number of times. This sequence joins TRBV25-1 and TRBJ1-2, with 7 positions matching TRBD1. The CDR3 spans 14 residues. The germline V gene encodes CDR1 MGHDK and CDR2 SYGVNS. V trimming: 3 bases; J trimming: 3 bases; junction bases outside the gene matches: 4. In DNA, the CDR3 is TGTGCCAGCAGTGAGACAGGGAGGGACTATGGCTACACCTTC. It specifies CASSETGRDYGYTF.

This rearrangement joins TRBV5-1 to TRBJ2-7, with 7 positions matching TRBD1. This CDR3 contains 15 residues. The junction had 4 bases not matched to a gene; V was cut back by 0 bases and J by 1 base. CDR1 SGHRS and CDR2 YFSETQ come from the germline V gene. CDR3 in DNA: TGCGCCAGCAGCTTGGGGGGACAGCCTTCCTACGAGCAGTACTTC. Amino acids: CASSLGGQPSYEQYF.

This chain uses TRBV4-3 with TRBJ2-1; 10 bases fit TRBD1. Germline V CDR1 and CDR2: LGHNA, YSLEER. J was trimmed by 4 bases and V by 4 bases; bases with no gene match: 7. The CDR3 has 16 amino acids. Written as DNA, the CDR3 is TGCGCCAGCAGCCCTGGACCGGGACAGGGGTACAATGAGCAGTTCTTC. It specifies CASSPGPGQGYNEQFF.

This sequence joins TRBV28 and TRBJ2-1, with D tentatively TRBD1 or TRBD2 (5 bases each). CDR1 MDHEN and CDR2 SYDVKM come from the germline V gene. The V gene lost 4 bases and the J gene lost 5 bases, with 9 bases spanning the gap. The CDR3 has 13 residues. The CDR3 DNA sequence: TGTGCCAGCAGTTCCGGGACCAACAATGAGCAGTTCTTC. Residues: CASSSGTNNEQFF.

The chain joins TRBV5-4 to TRBJ2-2; TRBD2 matches 7 bases. Germline trimming cut 0 bases from V and 1 base from J; bases unmatched to any gene: 3. Germline CDR1 SGHNT, CDR2 YYREEE (reference sequence). The CDR3 covers 16 residues. The CDR3 reads CASSLVPSGNTGELFF. The CDR3, as DNA: TGTGCCAGCAGCTTGGTACCTAGCGGGAACACCGGGGAGCTGTTTTTT.

V usage is TRBV12-5 and J usage is TRBJ1-2, with TRBD1 matching 10 bases. With V trimmed by 0 bases and J by 5 bases, 12 bases remained unmatched. The CDR3 loop spans 18 amino acids. Germline CDR1 reads LGHNT; CDR2 reads FRNRAP. The CDR3 DNA reads as TGTGCTAGTGGTTTGGTTCCCTCCGGGACAGGGGAGACTTATGGCTACACCTTC. Protein sequence: CASGLVPSGTGETYGYTF. The entire variable domain, with the rest obtained from reference TRBV12-5 and TRBJ1-2, is as follows: DARVTQTPRHKVTEMGQEVTMRCQPILGHNTVFWYRQTMMQGLELLAYFRNRAPLDDSGMPKDRFSAEMPDATLATLKIQPSEPRDSAVYFCASGLVPSGTGETYGYTFGSGTRLTVV.

The CDR3 DNA follows: TGTGCCAGCGGTTATACGCAGTATTTT. Amino acids: CASGYTQYF. The chain recombines TRBV28 with TRBJ2-3; no definite D call. CDR3 length: 9 amino acids. Germline V lookup: CDR1 MDHEN, CDR2 SYDVKM. V lost 8 bases, J lost 7 bases, and 4 bases lay in between.

The rearrangement uses TRBV20-1 and TRBJ2-3; D is ambiguous. Germline V gene data show CDR1 as DFQATT and CDR2 as SNEGSKA (reference sequence). This CDR3 comprises 11 residues. V was shortened by 1 base and J by 7 bases, with 6 bases between the two germline ends. The CDR3 DNA sequence: TGCAGTGCTAGAGGGGCCCATACGCAGTATTTT. Amino acid sequence: CSARGAHTQYF.

This clone has just one count. The chain joins TRBV4-2 to TRBJ2-7; D not certain. V gave up 0 bases and J gave up 6 bases, with 9 bases separating them. Germline loops: CDR1 LGHNA, CDR2 YNFKEQ. This CDR3 is 13 amino acids long. CDR3 region: CASSQEPASEQYF. The DNA of the CDR3 is TGTGCCAGCAGCCAAGAACCCGCCTCCGAGCAGTACTTC.

The chain links TRBV9 to TRBJ2-2; D is possibly TRBD2 (6 bases). V was pared by 6 bases and J by 3 bases, with 12 bases between. Germline values: CDR1 SGDLS, CDR2 YYNGEE. CDR3 size: 14 residues. CDR3 protein: CASMLAMDTGELFF. DNA for the CDR3: TGTGCCAGCATGCTAGCGATGGACACCGGGGAGCTGTTTTTT.

The CDR3 reads CASSKTGLNYGYTF. CDR3 coding DNA: TGTGCCAGTAGTAAAACAGGACTTAACTATGGCTACACCTTC. The chain has TRBV19 and TRBJ1-2, with D possibly TRBD1 on 5 matching bases. Trimming left V 4 bases short and J 1 base short, with 10 bases between. Germline lookup yields CDR1 LNHDA and CDR2 SQIVND (reference sequence). The CDR3 spans 14 residues.